Presented here are 25 T cell receptor beta chains from one specimen sequenced in a study of blood T cells in healthy people across ages. A second roughly 6 to 11 cycle PCR used barcoded and J-beta primers. TCRdb redid the calling of the 5' RACE reads with MiXCR, one entry per CDR3 protein. The profile shows fewer than 950,000 distinct CDR3 sequences, 35% to 40% of them singletons. Sequencing was performed on blood. These receptors all come from a man between 18 and 35 years old in good health.

V is TRBV20-1 and J is TRBJ2-5; 14 positions match TRBD2. The CDR3 loop spans 15 amino acids. Losses at the gene ends were 5 bases for V and 11 bases for J; bases not matched to a gene: 13. Looked up from germline, CDR1 is DFQATT and CDR2 is SNEGSKA (reference sequence). The CDR3: CSAPRGLAGGNEQYF. DNA of the CDR3: TGCAGTGCTCCACGAGGACTAGCGGGGGGCAATGAGCAGTACTTC.

The chain links TRBV12-3 or TRBV12-4 to TRBJ2-3; D might be TRBD2 (5 bases). CDR3 length: 15 amino acids. Trimming left V 3 bases short and J 4 bases short, with 14 bases between. The chain's CDR3 is CASSFNRMGADTQYF. The CDR3 nucleotides read TGTGCCAGCAGTTTCAACCGGATGGGAGCAGATACGCAGTATTTT.

The chain links TRBV18 to TRBJ2-4, with D possibly TRBD2 on 6 matching bases. The DNA matches TRBJ2-5 better at its end, which makes the J call doubtful. Per the germline V gene, CDR1 is KGHSH and CDR2 is LQKENI. This CDR3 is 14 amino acids long. Here the CDR3 DNA reads TGTGCCAGCTCACCCTCGTCGGGGGAAGAGACCCAGTACTTC. This gives the protein CASSPSSGEETQYF.

The genes are TRBV28 and TRBJ2-1, with D uncertain. The CDR3 is 13 amino acids. V was pared by 7 bases and J by 3 bases, with 10 bases between. CDR1 MDHEN and CDR2 SYDVKM come from the germline V gene. The CDR3 DNA follows: TGTGCCAGCAACGACCCGCGCTACAATGAGCAGTTCTTC. It codes for CASNDPRYNEQFF.

This clonotype was found a few times. J is TRBJ2-3 and V is TRBV7-2, with D possibly TRBD2 on 5 matching bases. Trimming removed 5 bases at V and 4 bases at J, with 22 bases between. Looked up from germline, CDR1 is SGHTA and CDR2 is FQGNSA. CDR3 length: 17 amino acids. CDR3 in amino acids: CASSPPVSDREADTQYF. CDR3 DNA: TGTGCCAGCAGCCCCCCAGTTAGCGATAGAGAGGCAGATACGCAGTATTTT.

The sample holds a few counts of this clonotype. CDR3 residues: CASSQGVYGGSYEQYF. In DNA, the CDR3 is TGCGCCAGCAGCCAAGGCGTTTACGGGGGGTCCTACGAGCAGTACTTC. The chain joins TRBV4-3 to TRBJ2-7; 7 bases map to TRBD2. Per germline, CDR1 LGHNA and CDR2 YSLEER. V dropped 1 base and J dropped 1; count of bases not matched to a gene: 7. The CDR3 is 16 amino acids.

This clonotype appeared a few times. The chain has TRBV6-2 or TRBV6-3 and TRBJ2-1, with TRBD1 matching 7 bases. The germline gives CDR1 MNHEY, CDR2 SVGEGT. The CDR3 is 16 amino acids. With V trimmed by 2 bases and J by 7 bases, 11 bases remained unmatched. CDR3 nucleotide sequence: TGTGCCAGCAGTTACGCCCCAAGGGGGCGCGAGAATGAGCAGTTCTTC. This sequence encodes CASSYAPRGRENEQFF.

The V call is TRBV6-1, the J call TRBJ1-1; 7 nucleotides match TRBD1. J gave up 7 bases and V 4 bases, and 6 bases lay outside the gene matches. The CDR3 consists of 13 residues. The germline CDR1 and CDR2 sequences are MNHNS and SASEGT. The CDR3 sequence is CASSGRGPLEAFF. CDR3 bases: TGTGCCAGCAGTGGGAGGGGGCCGCTTGAAGCTTTCTTT.

This clonotype was seen only a few times. The V gene is TRBV19, the J gene TRBJ1-1, with D hard to call. Trimming left V 5 bases short and J 1 base short, with 11 bases between. The CDR3 runs 14 residues. CDR1 and CDR2 from the germline V gene are LNHDA and SQIVND (reference sequence). CDR3 in amino acids: CASSPGRQNTEAFF. The CDR3, as DNA: TGTGCCAGTAGTCCTGGACGGCAGAACACTGAAGCTTTCTTT.

This clonotype was seen more than once but under ten times. The chain carries TRBV20-1 and TRBJ2-3; TRBD2 matches 11 bases. Losses at the gene ends were 6 bases for V and 6 bases for J; bases not matched to a gene: 11. This CDR3 is 15 amino acids long. Germline V CDR1 and CDR2: DFQATT, SNEGSKA (reference sequence). CDR3 protein: CSAAELAGAQDTQYF. In DNA form, the CDR3 reads TGCAGTGCCGCGGAACTAGCGGGGGCCCAGGATACGCAGTATTTT.

The sample holds a few counts of this clonotype. This chain links TRBV11-1 with TRBJ2-5; D is uncertain. The CDR3 has 15 residues. Per germline, CDR1 SGHAT and CDR2 FQDESV (reference sequence). V was cut by 5 bases and J by 2 bases, with 15 bases left in between. The CDR3 protein is CASSPYDRSQETQYF. The CDR3 nucleotides are TGTGCCAGCAGCCCCTACGACCGCTCACAAGAGACCCAGTACTTC.

This clonotype came up a few times. V usage is TRBV3-1 and J usage is TRBJ1-4, with 7 bases aligning to TRBD1. CDR3 length: 16 residues. CDR1 and CDR2 (germline): LGHDT, YNNKEL (reference sequence). Trimming removed 0 bases from V and 4 bases from J; junction bases left unmatched: 5. In nucleotides, the CDR3 is TGTGCCAGCAGCCAAGAATTGGCAGGGGGTAATGAAAAACTGTTTTTT. Encoded protein: CASSQELAGGNEKLFF.

This clonotype has at least ten counts. The chain employs TRBV14 and TRBJ2-7, with TRBD1 identical over 7 bases. Germline-derived CDR1 and CDR2 are SGHDN and FVKESK. This CDR3 spans 16 amino acids. Unmatched junction bases numbered 13, after V lost 4 bases and J lost 4 bases. CDR3 protein: CASSPTGTAKMYEQYF. The CDR3 DNA reads as TGTGCCAGCAGCCCGACCGGGACAGCTAAAATGTACGAGCAGTACTTC.

This chain uses TRBV12-3 or TRBV12-4 with TRBJ1-1; 8 bases are shared with TRBD1. The V segment lost 7 bases and the J segment 4 bases; nucleotides outside the gene matches: 8. There are 14 residues in the CDR3. The CDR3 DNA reads as TGTGCCAGCATTGAGACAGGGGTGGTCACTGAAGCTTTCTTT. Protein sequence: CASIETGVVTEAFF.

This clonotype was found a few times. The chain is built from TRBV2 and TRBJ2-4; possibly TRBD1 for D (6 bases). The length of the CDR3 is 14 residues. V was trimmed by 7 bases and J by 0 bases, leaving 10 bases between them. Looked up from germline, CDR1 is SNHLY and CDR2 is FYNNEI. The CDR3 sequence is CASTLTGAKNIQYF. The CDR3 nucleotides are TGTGCCAGCACTCTGACAGGAGCCAAAAACATTCAGTACTTC.

This clonotype was counted many times. The V gene is TRBV7-9, the J gene TRBJ1-1, with TRBD1 as a possible D gene (5 bases). This CDR3 region has 12 residues. V was pared by 5 bases and J by 4 bases, with 8 bases between. Germline CDR1 reads SEHNR; CDR2 reads FQNEAQ (reference sequence). The CDR3 is CASSQQGTEAFF. The CDR3 coding sequence is TGTGCCAGCAGCCAGCAGGGCACTGAAGCTTTCTTT.

This chain uses TRBV15 with TRBJ2-3, with TRBD2 as a possible D gene (5 bases). Germline CDR1 reads LNHNV; CDR2 reads YYDKDF (reference sequence). The CDR3 spans 12 residues. V was trimmed by 5 bases and J by 4 bases, leaving 7 bases between them. In DNA form, the CDR3 reads TGTGCCACCAGCGGACTTTCAGATACGCAGTATTTT. Amino acids: CATSGLSDTQYF.

The chain joins TRBV21-1 to TRBJ1-6. TRBV21-1 is a pseudogene locus. The CDR3 consists of 16 residues. In nucleotides, the CDR3 is TGTGCCAGCAGCAAAGGGCAGGGAATGAATAATTCACCCCTCCACTTT. The encoded protein is CASSKGQGMNNSPLHF.

This clonotype has ten or more counts. This chain joins TRBV4-3 and TRBJ2-1; tentatively, D is TRBD2 (6 bases). In germline, CDR1 is LGHNA, CDR2 YSLEER. CDR3 length equals 14 residues. The V gene lost 0 bases and the J gene lost 10 bases, with 13 bases spanning the gap. The CDR3 DNA follows: TGCGCCAGCAGCCAAGAGTCGGGGGTGGGAGAGCAGTTCTTC. Its protein is CASSQESGVGEQFF.

This clonotype was detected many times. This rearrangement joins TRBV7-9 to TRBJ2-6; maybe TRBD1 (6 bases). Per germline, CDR1 SEHNR and CDR2 FQNEAQ (reference sequence). The CDR3 extends over 16 amino acids. The V gene lost 5 bases and the J gene lost 3 bases, with 14 bases spanning the gap. CDR3 in DNA: TGTGCCAGCAGCCCAACAGGGATGGTTGGGGCCAACGTCCTGACTTTC. Translating it yields CASSPTGMVGANVLTF.

Details on this clonotype: A read error may account for a junction end that differs from germline. The chain recombines TRBV3-1 with TRBJ1-6, with 7 positions matching TRBD1. The CDR3 is made up of 16 amino acids. Germline loops: CDR1 LGHDT, CDR2 YNNKEL (reference sequence). The CDR3: CASSRQPGTANSPPHF. CDR3 coding DNA: TGTGCCAGCAGCCGCCAACCAGGGACAGCCAATTCACCCCCCCACTTT.

Many counts were recorded for this clonotype. The chain combines TRBV29-1 with TRBJ2-6; a possible D gene is TRBD1 (5 bases). The V gene lost 5 bases and the J gene lost 0 bases, with 17 bases spanning the gap. The CDR3 sequence is 17 residues long. Per the germline V gene, CDR1 is SQVTM and CDR2 is ANQGSEA. CDR3 nucleotide sequence: TGCAGCGTTTCGAAAGGGGTACCTCTCTCTGGGGCCAACGTCCTGACTTTC. Translating gives CSVSKGVPLSGANVLTF.

The V gene is TRBV9, the J gene TRBJ2-3; 9 nucleotides line up with TRBD2. CDR3 length: 16 residues. Trimming at V came to 0 bases and at J to 7 bases, leaving 9 bases not matched to a gene. Germline loops: CDR1 SGDLS, CDR2 YYNGEE. CDR3 nucleotide sequence: TGTGCCAGCAGCGTAGATCCAGCGGGGGGCATGAATACGCAGTATTTT. Protein sequence: CASSVDPAGGMNTQYF.

This clonotype occurred a few times. The chain links TRBV28 to TRBJ2-4; tentatively, D is TRBD1 (8 bases). The CDR3 is 15 amino acids. CDR1 and CDR2 (germline): MDHEN, SYDVKM. The ends were cut back, 11 bases at V and 0 bases at J, with 17 bases in the middle. Written as DNA, the CDR3 is TGTGCCCACAGGGGGAGCGGGAAAGCCAAAAACATTCAGTACTTC. Encoded protein: CAHRGSGKAKNIQYF. The full variable domain, in which reference TRBV28 and TRBJ2-4 provide the parts outside the CDR3, is DVKVTQSSRYLVKRTGEKVFLECVQDMDHENMFWYRQDPGLGLRLIYFSYDVKMKEKGDIPEGYSVSREKKERFSLILESASTNQTSMYLCAHRGSGKAKNIQYFGAGTRLSVL.

The CDR3 sequence: CASSLGGPRVEETQYF. DNA for the CDR3: TGTGCCAGCAGCTTAGGCGGACCGCGGGTAGAAGAGACCCAGTACTTC. The rearrangement joins TRBV7-6 to TRBJ2-5; tentative D call: TRBD2 (5 bases). The CDR3 has 16 amino acids. Germline V gene sequence: CDR1 SGHVS, CDR2 FNYEAQ. With 1 base removed from V and 3 bases from J, the gap between germline ends came to 15 bases.